This section outlines one TCR beta chain sequence together with its context. As yet, its antigen is unknown. V gave up 1 base and J gave up 11 bases, with 12 bases separating them. This CDR3 comprises 13 residues. The germline gives CDR1 MDHEN, CDR2 SYDVKM. Treatment reported: around 19 received Ad26.COV2.S at low or high dose, single or two shots; several received placebo; per-sample allocation not given. Each sample was drawn 63 days after the first injection (of vaccine or placebo). An adult aged 18-55 years in Boston served as the donor. This entry belongs to a study of Ad26.COV2.S vaccination and SARS-CoV-2 variants. Study-level background: This donor came from the COV1001 trial of Ad26.COV2.S.

TCRdb's table, derived via immunoSEQ multiplex PCR, lists solely in-frame clones and lacks some. The sample holds around 400,000 clones, about nine tenths seen once. Study-wide findings and caveats: Vaccinees displayed broader spike-specific TCR repertoires than placebo recipients.

Specimen: peripheral blood, collected in a trial of Ad26.COV2.S vaccine versus placebo. This receptor was identified in a person aged 18 to 59 who received the Ad26.COV2.S COVID-19 vaccine or a placebo. The chain employs TRBV28 and TRBJ2-4; no firm D call. CDR3 in DNA: TGTGCCAGCAGTTTATCCCTATCGTTCGTTCAGTACTTC. Protein sequence: CASSLSLSFVQYF.